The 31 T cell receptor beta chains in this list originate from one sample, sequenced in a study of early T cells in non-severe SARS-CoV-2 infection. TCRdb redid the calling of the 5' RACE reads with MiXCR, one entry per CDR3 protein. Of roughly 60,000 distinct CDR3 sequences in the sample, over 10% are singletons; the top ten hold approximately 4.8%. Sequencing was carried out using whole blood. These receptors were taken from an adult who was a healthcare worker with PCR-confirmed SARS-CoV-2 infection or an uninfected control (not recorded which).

DNA for the CDR3: TGTGCCAGCAGTTTTTATCCGAACACTGAAGCTTTCTTT. This codes for CASSFYPNTEAFF. V gene TRBV28 combines with J gene TRBJ1-1; D is ambiguous. Germline V gene lookup returns CDR1 MDHEN and CDR2 SYDVKM. This CDR3 is built from 13 residues. Trimming pared 3 bases from V and 1 base from J, leaving 6 bases between.

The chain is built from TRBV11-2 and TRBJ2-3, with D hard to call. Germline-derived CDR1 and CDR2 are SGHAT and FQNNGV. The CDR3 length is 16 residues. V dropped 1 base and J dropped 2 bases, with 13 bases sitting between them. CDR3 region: CASSLGAGFVTDTQYF. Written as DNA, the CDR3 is TGTGCCAGCAGCTTAGGGGCCGGGTTCGTCACAGATACGCAGTATTTT. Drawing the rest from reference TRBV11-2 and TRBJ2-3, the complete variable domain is EAGVAQSPRYKIIEKRQSVAFWCNPISGHATLYWYQQILGQGPKLLIQFQNNGVVDDSQLPKDRFSAERLKGVDSTLKIQPAKLEDSAVYLCASSLGAGFVTDTQYFGPGTRLTVL.

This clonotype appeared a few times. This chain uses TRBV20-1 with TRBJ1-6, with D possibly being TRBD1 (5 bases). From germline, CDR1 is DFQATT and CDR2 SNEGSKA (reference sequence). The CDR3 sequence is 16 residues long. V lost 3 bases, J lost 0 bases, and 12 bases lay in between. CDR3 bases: TGCAGTGCTAGGGAGGGGCCCGGCTCCTATAATTCACCCCTCCACTTT. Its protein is CSAREGPGSYNSPLHF.

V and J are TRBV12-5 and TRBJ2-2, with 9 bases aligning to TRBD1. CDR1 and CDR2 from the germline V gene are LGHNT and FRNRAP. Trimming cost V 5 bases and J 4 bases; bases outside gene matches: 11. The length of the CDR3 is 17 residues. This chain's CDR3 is CASGDRQGGRSTGELFF. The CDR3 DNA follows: TGTGCTAGTGGTGACAGACAGGGGGGGCGGAGCACCGGGGAGCTGTTTTTT.

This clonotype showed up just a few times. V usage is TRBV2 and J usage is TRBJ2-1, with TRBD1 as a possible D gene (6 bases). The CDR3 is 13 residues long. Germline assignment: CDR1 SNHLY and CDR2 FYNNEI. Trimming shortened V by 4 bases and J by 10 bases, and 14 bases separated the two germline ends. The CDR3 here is CASSVGQGREQFF. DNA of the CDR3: TGTGCCAGCAGTGTAGGTCAGGGGCGGGAGCAGTTCTTC. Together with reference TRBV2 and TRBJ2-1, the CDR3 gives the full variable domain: EPEVTQTPSHQVTQMGQEVILRCVPISNHLYFYWYRQILGQKVEFLVSFYNNEISEKSEIFDDQFSVERPDGSNFTLKIRSTKLEDSAMYFCASSVGQGREQFFGPGTRLTVL.

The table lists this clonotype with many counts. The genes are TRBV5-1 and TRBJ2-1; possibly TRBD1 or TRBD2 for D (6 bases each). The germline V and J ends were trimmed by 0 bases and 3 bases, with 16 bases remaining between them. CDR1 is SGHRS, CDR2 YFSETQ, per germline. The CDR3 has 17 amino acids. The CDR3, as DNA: TGCGCCAGCAGCTTGGAGGCTGTACAGGGACTCTACAATGAGCAGTTCTTC. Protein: CASSLEAVQGLYNEQFF.

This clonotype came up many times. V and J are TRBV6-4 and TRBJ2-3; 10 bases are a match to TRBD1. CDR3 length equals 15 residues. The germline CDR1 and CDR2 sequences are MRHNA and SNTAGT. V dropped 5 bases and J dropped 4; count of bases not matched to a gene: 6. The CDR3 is CASSSGQGEADTQYF. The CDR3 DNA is TGTGCCAGCAGTTCCGGACAGGGGGAGGCAGATACGCAGTATTTT.

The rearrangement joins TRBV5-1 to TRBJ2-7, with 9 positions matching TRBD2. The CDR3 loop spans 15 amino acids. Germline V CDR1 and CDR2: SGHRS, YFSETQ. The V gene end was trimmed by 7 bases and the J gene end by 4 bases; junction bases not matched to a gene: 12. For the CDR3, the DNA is TGCGCCAGCGGAGGATCTATAGCGGGAGAATACGAGCAGTACTTC. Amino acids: CASGGSIAGEYEQYF. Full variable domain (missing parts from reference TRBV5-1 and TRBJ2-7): KAGVTQTPRYLIKTRGQQVTLSCSPISGHRSVSWYQQTPGQGLQFLFEYFSETQRNKGNFPGRFSGRQFSNSRSEMNVSTLELGDSALYLCASGGSIAGEYEQYFGPGTRLTVT.

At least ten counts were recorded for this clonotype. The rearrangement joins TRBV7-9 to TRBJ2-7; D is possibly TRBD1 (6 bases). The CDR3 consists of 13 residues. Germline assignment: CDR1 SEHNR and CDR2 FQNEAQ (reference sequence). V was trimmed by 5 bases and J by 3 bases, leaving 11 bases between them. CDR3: CASSPGHYYEQYF. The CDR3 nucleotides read TGTGCCAGCAGCCCGGGACACTACTACGAGCAGTACTTC.

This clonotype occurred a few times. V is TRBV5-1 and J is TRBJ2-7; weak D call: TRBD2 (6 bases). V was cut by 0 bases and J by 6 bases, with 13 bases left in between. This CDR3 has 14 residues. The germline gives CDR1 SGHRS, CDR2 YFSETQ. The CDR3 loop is CASSLALVGSEQYF. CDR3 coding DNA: TGCGCCAGCAGCTTGGCCCTGGTCGGGAGCGAGCAGTACTTC.

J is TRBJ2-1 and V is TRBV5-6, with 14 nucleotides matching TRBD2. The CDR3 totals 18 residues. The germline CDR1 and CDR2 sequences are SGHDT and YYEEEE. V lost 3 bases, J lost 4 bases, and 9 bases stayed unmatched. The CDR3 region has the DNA TGTGCCAGCAGCTCCGCCGGGACTAGCGGGAGAGCGTACAATGAGCAGTTCTTC. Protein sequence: CASSSAGTSGRAYNEQFF.

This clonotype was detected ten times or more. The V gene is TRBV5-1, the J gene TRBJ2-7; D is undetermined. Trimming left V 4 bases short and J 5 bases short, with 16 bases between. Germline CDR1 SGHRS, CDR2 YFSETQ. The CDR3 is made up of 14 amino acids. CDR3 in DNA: TGCGCCAGCAGCCAAGACGGTCTCCGGGACGAGCAGTACTTC. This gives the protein CASSQDGLRDEQYF. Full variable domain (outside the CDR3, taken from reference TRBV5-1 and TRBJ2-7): KAGVTQTPRYLIKTRGQQVTLSCSPISGHRSVSWYQQTPGQGLQFLFEYFSETQRNKGNFPGRFSGRQFSNSRSEMNVSTLELGDSALYLCASSQDGLRDEQYFGPGTRLTVT.

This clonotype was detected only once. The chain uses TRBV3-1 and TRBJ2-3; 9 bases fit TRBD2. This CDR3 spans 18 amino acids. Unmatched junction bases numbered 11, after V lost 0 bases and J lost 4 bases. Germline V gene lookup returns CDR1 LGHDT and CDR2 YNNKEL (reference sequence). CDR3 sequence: CASSQDMAGGLRADTQYF. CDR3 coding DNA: TGTGCCAGCAGCCAAGACATGGCGGGGGGGCTAAGGGCAGATACGCAGTATTTT.

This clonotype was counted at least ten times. The CDR3 DNA follows: TGTGCCAGCCGAGCCCCGAACACTGAAGCTTTCTTT. It specifies CASRAPNTEAFF. The chain employs TRBV28 and TRBJ1-1; unclear D gene. Trimming took off 8 bases at V and 1 base at J, with 8 bases between the two ends. In germline, CDR1 is MDHEN, CDR2 SYDVKM. There are 12 residues in the CDR3.

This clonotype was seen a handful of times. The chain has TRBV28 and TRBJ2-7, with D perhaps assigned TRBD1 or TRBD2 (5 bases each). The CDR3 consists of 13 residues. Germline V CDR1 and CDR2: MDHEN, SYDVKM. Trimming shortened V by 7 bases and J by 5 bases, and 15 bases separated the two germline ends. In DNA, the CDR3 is TGTGCCAGCACCGCAGGGACCCCCCACGAGCAGTACTTC. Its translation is CASTAGTPHEQYF.

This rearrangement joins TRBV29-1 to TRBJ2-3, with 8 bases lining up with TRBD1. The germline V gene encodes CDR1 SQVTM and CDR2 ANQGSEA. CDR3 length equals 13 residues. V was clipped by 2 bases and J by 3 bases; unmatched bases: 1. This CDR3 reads CSVEQGATDTQYF. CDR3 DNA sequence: TGCAGCGTTGAACAGGGGGCGACAGATACGCAGTATTTT.

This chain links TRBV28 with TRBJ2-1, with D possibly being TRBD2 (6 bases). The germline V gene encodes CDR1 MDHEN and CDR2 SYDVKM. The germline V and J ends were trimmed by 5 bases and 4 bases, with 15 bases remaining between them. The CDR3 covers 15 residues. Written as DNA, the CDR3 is TGTGCCAGCAGTCTCACGGGACTTCTGTACAATGAGCAGTTCTTC. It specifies CASSLTGLLYNEQFF. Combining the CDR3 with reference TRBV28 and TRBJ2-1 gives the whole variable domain DVKVTQSSRYLVKRTGEKVFLECVQDMDHENMFWYRQDPGLGLRLIYFSYDVKMKEKGDIPEGYSVSREKKERFSLILESASTNQTSMYLCASSLTGLLYNEQFFGPGTRLTVL.

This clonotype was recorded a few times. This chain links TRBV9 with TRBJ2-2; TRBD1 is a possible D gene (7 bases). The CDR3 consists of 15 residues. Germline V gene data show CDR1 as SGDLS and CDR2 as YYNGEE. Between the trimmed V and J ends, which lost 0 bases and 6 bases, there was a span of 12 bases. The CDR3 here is CASSVEARGAGELFF. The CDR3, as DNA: TGTGCCAGCAGCGTAGAGGCCAGGGGGGCCGGGGAGCTGTTTTTT.

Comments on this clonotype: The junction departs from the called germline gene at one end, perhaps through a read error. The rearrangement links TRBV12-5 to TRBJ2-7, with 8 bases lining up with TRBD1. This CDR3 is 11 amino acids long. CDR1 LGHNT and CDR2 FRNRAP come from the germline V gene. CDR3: CASGNYRDRLF. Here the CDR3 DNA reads TGTGCTAGTGGTAATTACCGGGACAGGCTCTTC. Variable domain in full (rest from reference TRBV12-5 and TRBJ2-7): DARVTQTPRHKVTEMGQEVTMRCQPILGHNTVFWYRQTMMQGLELLAYFRNRAPLDDSGMPKDRFSAEMPDATLATLKIQPSEPRDSAVYFCASGNYRDRLFGPGTRLTVT.

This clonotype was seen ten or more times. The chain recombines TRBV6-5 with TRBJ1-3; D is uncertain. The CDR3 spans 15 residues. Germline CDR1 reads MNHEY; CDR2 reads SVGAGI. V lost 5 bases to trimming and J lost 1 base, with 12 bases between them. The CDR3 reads CASSRIVGSGNTIYF. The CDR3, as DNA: TGTGCCAGCAGTAGAATCGTTGGTTCTGGAAACACCATATATTTT.

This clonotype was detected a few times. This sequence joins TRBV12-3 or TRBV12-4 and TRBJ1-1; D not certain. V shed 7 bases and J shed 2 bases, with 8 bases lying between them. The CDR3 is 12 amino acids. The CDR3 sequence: CASMTGNTEAFF. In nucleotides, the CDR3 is TGTGCCAGCATGACGGGTAACACTGAAGCTTTCTTT.

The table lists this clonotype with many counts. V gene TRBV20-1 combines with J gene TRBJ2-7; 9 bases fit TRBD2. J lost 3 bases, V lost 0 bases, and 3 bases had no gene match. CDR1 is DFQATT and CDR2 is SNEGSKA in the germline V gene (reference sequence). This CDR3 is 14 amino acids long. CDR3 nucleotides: TGCAGTGCTAGAGAGGCTAGCGGGATCTACGAGCAGTACTTC. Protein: CSAREASGIYEQYF.

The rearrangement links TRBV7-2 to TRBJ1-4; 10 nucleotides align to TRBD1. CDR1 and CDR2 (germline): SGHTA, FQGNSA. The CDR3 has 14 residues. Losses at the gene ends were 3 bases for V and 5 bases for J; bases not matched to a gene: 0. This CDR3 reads CASSLDRGNEKLFF. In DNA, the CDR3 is TGTGCCAGCAGCTTGGACAGGGGGAATGAAAAACTGTTTTTT.

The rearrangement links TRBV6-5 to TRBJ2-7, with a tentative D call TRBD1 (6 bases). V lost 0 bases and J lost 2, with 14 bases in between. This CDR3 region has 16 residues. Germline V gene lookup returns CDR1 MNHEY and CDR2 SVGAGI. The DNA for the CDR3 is TGTGCCAGCAGTTACTCGAGGGGCAGGGGCACCTACGAGCAGTACTTC. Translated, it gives CASSYSRGRGTYEQYF.

CDR3 DNA: TGTGCCATCATGTCTAGCGGGGGTTCAGATACGCAGTATTTT. This gives the protein CAIMSSGGSDTQYF. The J gene is TRBJ2-3, the V gene TRBV10-3; 10 nucleotides agree with TRBD2. CDR3 length: 14 amino acids. Germline CDR1 and CDR2: ENHRY and SYGVKD. J was trimmed by 4 bases and V by 7 bases; bases with no gene match: 5.

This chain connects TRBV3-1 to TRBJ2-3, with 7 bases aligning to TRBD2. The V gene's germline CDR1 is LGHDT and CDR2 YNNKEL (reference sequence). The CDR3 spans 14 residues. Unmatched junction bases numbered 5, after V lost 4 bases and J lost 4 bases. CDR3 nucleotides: TGTGCCAGCAGCCTTACGAGCGGGGCAGATACGCAGTATTTT. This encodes CASSLTSGADTQYF.

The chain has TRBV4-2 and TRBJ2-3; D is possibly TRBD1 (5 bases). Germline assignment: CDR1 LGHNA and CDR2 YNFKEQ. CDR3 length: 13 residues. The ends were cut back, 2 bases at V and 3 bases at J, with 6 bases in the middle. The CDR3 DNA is TGTGCCAGCAGCCAACCAGGGACAGATACGCAGTATTTT. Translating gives CASSQPGTDTQYF.

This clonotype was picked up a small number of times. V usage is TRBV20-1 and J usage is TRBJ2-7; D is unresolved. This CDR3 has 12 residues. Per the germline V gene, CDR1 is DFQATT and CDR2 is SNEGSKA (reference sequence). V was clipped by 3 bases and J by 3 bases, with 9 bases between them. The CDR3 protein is CSASVSGYEQYF. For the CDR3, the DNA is TGCAGTGCTAGCGTTTCGGGCTACGAGCAGTACTTC.

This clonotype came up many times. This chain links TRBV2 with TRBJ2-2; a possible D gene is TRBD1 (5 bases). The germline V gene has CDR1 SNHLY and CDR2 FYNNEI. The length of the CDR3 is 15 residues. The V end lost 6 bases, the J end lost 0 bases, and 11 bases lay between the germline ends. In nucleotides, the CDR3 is TGTGCCAGCAGGGAAACGACAGCGAACACCGGGGAGCTGTTTTTT. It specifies CASRETTANTGELFF.

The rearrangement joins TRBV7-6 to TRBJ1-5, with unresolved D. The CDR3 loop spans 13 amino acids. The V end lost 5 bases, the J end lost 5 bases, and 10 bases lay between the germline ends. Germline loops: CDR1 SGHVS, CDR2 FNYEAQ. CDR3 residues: CASSLHSDQPQHF. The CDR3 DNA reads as TGTGCCAGCAGCCTGCACAGTGATCAGCCCCAGCATTTT.

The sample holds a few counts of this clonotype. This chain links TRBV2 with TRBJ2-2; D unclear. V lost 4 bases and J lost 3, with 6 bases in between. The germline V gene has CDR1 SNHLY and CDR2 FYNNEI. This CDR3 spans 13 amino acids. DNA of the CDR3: TGTGCCAGCAGTGCAATATACACCGGGGAGCTGTTTTTT. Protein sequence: CASSAIYTGELFF.